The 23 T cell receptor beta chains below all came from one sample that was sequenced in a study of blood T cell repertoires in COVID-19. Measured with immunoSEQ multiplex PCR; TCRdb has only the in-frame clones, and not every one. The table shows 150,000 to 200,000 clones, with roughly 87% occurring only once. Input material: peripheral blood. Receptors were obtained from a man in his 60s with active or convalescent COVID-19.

CDR3 in amino acids: CASSMGRDQPQHF. Written as DNA, the CDR3 is TGTGCCAGTAGTATGGGCAGGGATCAGCCCCAGCATTTT. The chain couples TRBV19 to TRBJ1-5; D perhaps matches TRBD1 (5 bases). The CDR3 covers 13 residues. The V and J ends lost 3 bases and 5 bases respectively, with 8 bases between them. Per germline, CDR1 LNHDA and CDR2 SQIVND (reference sequence).

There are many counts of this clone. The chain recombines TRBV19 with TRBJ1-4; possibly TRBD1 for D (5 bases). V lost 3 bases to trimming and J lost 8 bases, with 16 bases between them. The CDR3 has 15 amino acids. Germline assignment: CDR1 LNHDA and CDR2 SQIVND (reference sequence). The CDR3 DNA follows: TGTGCCAGTAGTATCAACCAGGGCGATGAAGAAAAACTGTTTTTT. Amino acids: CASSINQGDEEKLFF.

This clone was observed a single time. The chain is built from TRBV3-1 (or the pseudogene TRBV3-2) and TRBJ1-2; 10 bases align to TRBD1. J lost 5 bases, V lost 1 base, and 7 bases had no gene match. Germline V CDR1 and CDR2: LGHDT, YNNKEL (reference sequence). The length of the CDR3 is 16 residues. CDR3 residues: CASSQVRTGGGYGYTF. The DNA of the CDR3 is TGTGCCAGCAGCCAAGTCCGGACAGGGGGAGGGTATGGCTACACCTTC.

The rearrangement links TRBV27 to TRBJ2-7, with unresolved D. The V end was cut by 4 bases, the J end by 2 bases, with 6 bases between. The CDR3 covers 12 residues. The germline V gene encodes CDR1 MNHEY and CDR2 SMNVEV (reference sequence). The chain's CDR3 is CASSSSPYEQYF. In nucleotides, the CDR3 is TGTGCCAGCAGTTCCTCTCCCTACGAGCAGTACTTC.

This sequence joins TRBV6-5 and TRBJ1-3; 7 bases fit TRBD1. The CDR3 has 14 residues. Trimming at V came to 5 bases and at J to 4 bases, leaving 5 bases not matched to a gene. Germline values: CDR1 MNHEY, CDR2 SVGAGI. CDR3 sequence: CASSTGTVGNTIYF. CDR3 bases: TGTGCCAGCAGTACCGGGACAGTCGGAAACACCATATATTTT.

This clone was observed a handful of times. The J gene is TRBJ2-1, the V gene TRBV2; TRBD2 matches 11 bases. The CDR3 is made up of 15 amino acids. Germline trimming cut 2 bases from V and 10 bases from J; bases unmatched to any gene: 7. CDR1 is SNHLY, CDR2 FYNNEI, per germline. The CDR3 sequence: CASSESSGGFSEQFF. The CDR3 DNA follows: TGTGCCAGCAGTGAATCTAGCGGGGGGTTTTCCGAGCAGTTCTTC.

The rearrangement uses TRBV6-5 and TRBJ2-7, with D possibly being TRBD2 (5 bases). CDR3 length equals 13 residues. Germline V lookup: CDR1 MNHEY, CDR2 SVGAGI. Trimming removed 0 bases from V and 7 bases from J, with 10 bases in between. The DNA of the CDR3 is TGTGCCAGCAGTTACTCGATAGGGAGAGAGCAGTACTTC. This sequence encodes CASSYSIGREQYF.

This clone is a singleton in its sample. CDR3: CASSRSGTGNQPQHF. The DNA for the CDR3 is TGTGCCAGCAGCAGATCCGGGACAGGCAATCAGCCCCAGCATTTT. The gene calls are TRBV11-2 and TRBJ1-5; TRBD1 aligns across 7 bases. Germline loops: CDR1 SGHAT, CDR2 FQNNGV. J lost 2 bases, V lost 5 bases, and 6 bases had no gene match. CDR3 length: 15 amino acids. Drawing the rest from reference TRBV11-2 and TRBJ1-5, the complete variable domain is EAGVAQSPRYKIIEKRQSVAFWCNPISGHATLYWYQQILGQGPKLLIQFQNNGVVDDSQLPKDRFSAERLKGVDSTLKIQPAKLEDSAVYLCASSRSGTGNQPQHFGDGTRLSIL.

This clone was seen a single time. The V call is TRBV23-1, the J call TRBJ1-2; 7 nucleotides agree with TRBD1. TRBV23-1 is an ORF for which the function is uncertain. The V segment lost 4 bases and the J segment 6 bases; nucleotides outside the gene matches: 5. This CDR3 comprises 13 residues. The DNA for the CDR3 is TGCGCCAGCAGTCCACAAGGGGGCCATGGCTACACCTTC. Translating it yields CASSPQGGHGYTF.

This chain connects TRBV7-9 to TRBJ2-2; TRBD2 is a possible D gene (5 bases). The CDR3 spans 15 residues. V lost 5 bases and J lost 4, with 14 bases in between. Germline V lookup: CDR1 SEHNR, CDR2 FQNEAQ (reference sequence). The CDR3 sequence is CASSPPPGGTGELFF. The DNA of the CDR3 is TGTGCCAGCAGCCCGCCTCCAGGAGGCACCGGGGAGCTGTTTTTT.

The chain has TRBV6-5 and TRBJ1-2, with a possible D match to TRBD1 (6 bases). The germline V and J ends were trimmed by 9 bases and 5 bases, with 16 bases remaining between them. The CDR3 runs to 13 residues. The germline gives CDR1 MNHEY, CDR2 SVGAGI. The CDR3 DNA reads TGTGCCAGTGGGGGACACGGAGATTATGGCTACACCTTC. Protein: CASGGHGDYGYTF.

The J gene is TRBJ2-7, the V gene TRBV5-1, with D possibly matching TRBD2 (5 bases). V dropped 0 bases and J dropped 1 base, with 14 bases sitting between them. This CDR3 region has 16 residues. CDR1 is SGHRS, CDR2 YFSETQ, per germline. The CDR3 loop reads CASSLVSGMNSYEQYF. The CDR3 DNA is TGCGCCAGCAGCTTGGTATCGGGGATGAATTCCTACGAGCAGTACTTC.

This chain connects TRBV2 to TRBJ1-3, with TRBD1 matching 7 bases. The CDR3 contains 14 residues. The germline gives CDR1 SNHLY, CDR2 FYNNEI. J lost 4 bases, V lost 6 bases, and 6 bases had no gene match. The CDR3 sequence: CASRATGPGNTIYF. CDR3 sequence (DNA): TGTGCCAGCAGAGCGACAGGGCCCGGAAACACCATATATTTT.

The CDR3 bases are TGTGCCAGCAGCCAGATAGGGCAGGGGGGTAACGAGCAGTACTTC. It encodes CASSQIGQGGNEQYF. The rearrangement uses TRBV3-1 (or the pseudogene TRBV3-2) and TRBJ2-7; D perhaps matches TRBD1 (7 bases). V was shortened by 3 bases and J by 5 bases, with 17 bases between the two germline ends. CDR1 and CDR2 from the germline V gene are LGHDT and YNNKEL (reference sequence). The CDR3 length is 15 residues.

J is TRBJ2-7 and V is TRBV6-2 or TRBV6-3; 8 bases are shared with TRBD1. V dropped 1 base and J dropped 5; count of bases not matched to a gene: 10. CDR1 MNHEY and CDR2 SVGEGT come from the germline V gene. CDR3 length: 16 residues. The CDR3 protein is CASSYFGQGYIHEQYF. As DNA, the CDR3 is TGTGCCAGCAGTTACTTCGGACAGGGTTATATTCACGAGCAGTACTTC.

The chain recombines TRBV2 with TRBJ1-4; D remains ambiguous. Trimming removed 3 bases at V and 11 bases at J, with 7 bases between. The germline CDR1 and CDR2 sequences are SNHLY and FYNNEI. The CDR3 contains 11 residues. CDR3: CASSEEEKLFF. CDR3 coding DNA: TGTGCCAGCAGTGAGGAGGAGAAACTGTTTTTT.

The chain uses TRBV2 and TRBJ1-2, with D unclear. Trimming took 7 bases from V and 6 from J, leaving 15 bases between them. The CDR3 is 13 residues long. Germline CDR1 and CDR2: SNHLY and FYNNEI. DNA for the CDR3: TGTGCCAGCATCCCCCGCTGGGCAGATGGCTACACCTTC. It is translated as CASIPRWADGYTF. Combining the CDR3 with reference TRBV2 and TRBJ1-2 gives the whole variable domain EPEVTQTPSHQVTQMGQEVILRCVPISNHLYFYWYRQILGQKVEFLVSFYNNEISEKSEIFDDQFSVERPDGSNFTLKIRSTKLEDSAMYFCASIPRWADGYTFGSGTRLTVV.

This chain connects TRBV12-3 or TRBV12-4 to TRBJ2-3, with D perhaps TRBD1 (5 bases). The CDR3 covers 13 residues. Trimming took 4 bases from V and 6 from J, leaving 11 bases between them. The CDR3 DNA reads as TGTGCCAGCAGTTGGGGCGCTGGGGATACGCAGTATTTT. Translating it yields CASSWGAGDTQYF.

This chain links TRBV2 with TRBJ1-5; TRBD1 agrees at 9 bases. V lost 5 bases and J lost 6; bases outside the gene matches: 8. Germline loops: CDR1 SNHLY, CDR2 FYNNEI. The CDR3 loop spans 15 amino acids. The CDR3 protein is CASSLEQGASQPQHF. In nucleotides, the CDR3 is TGTGCCAGCAGTTTAGAACAGGGGGCGAGTCAGCCCCAGCATTTT.

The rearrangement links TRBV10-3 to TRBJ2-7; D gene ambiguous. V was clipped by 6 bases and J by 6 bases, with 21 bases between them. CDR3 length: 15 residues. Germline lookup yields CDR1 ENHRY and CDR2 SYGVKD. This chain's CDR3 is CAIREYVVSRSEQYF. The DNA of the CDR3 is TGTGCCATCAGGGAATACGTAGTCTCACGGAGCGAGCAGTACTTC.

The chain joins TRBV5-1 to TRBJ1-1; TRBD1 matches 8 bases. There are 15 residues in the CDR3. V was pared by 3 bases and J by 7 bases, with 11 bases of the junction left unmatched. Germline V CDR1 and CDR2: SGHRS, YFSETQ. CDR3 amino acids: CASSSTGQGGSEAFF. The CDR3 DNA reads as TGCGCCAGCAGCTCCACAGGACAGGGAGGGAGTGAAGCTTTCTTT.

The CDR3 is CASSWGPSGELFF. In DNA, the CDR3 is TGTGCCAGCAGCTGGGGCCCCTCGGGGGAGCTGTTTTTT. V gene TRBV7-9 combines with J gene TRBJ2-2, with D possibly being TRBD1 (5 bases). Germline CDR1 reads SEHNR; CDR2 reads FQNEAQ (reference sequence). V shed 4 bases and J shed 8 bases, with 11 bases lying between them. CDR3 length: 13 amino acids.

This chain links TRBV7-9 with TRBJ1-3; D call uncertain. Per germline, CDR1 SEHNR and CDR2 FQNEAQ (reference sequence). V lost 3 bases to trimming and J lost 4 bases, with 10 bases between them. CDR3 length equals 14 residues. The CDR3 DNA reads TGTGCCAGCAGCTTTGAGGTGGTAGGAAACACCATATATTTT. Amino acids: CASSFEVVGNTIYF.